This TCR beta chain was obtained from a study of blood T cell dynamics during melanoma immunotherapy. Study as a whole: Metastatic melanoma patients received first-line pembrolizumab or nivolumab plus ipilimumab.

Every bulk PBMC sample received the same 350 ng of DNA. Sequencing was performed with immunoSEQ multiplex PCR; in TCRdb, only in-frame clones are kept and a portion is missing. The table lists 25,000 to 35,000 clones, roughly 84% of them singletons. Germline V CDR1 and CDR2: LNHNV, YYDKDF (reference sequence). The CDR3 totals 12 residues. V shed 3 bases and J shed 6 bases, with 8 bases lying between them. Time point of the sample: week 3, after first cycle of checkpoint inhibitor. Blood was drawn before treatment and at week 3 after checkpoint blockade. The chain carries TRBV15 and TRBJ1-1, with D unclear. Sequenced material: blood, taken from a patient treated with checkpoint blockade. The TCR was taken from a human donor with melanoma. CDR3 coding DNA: TGTGCCACCAGCAGCGCAGGTCCTGAAGCTTTCTTT. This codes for CATSSAGPEAFF.